One T cell receptor beta chain is described in this entry. The junction shows a germline mismatch at one end, possibly a read error. The data belong to a study of OX40 agonist ivuxolimab in advanced cancers. Measured with immunoSEQ multiplex PCR; TCRdb has only the in-frame clones, and not every one. The sample includes 75,000 to 100,000 clones, more than 80% of them seen just once. The CDR3 contains 15 residues. Looked up from germline, CDR1 is SGHTA and CDR2 is FQGNSA. Sequenced here: CD4+ or CD8+ T cells sorted from blood, sampled in a trial of the OX40 agonist ivuxolimab. The chain employs TRBV7-2 and TRBJ2-7; possible D gene TRBD2, 6 bases. The TCR sequence derives from an adult with an advanced solid tumor such as melanoma, head and neck, liver or kidney cancer. The CDR3 sequence: CASSLDRGSSFEQYF. CDR3 DNA: TGTGCCAGCAGCTTAGACCGGGGGTCCTCCTTCGAGCAGTACTTC.